This T cell receptor (beta chain) derives from a study of blood T cell repertoires in COVID-19. Study in general: Whether acute or convalescent, the COVID-19 samples came from the United States, Italy and Spain.

Authors' data handling: It was from reference gene primer amplification that nucleated cell counts were estimated. The data were produced by immunoSEQ multiplex PCR, yet TCRdb's version contains in-frame clones alone and is incomplete. The V and J calls and clone size were taken over from that table, and D and trimming were inferred from the DNA. Seen here are approximately 400,000 clones, 85% to 90% observed once, and the top ten hold 1.2%. Trimming at V came to 3 bases and at J to 6 bases, leaving 7 bases not matched to a gene. The CDR3 spans 14 residues. CDR1 is SGDLS and CDR2 is YYNGEE in the germline V gene. Donors in Cohort 3 who had recovered were those with two negative PCRs, healthcare professional clearance, or resolution of their symptoms.

What was sequenced was PBMCs or T cells enriched from blood (not recorded which). The rearrangement uses TRBV9 and TRBJ2-7, with 9 bases lining up with TRBD1. This receptor was identified in a woman aged 18-30 years who had recovered from COVID-19. The CDR3 here is CASSGDRERGEQYF. Here the CDR3 DNA reads TGTGCCAGCAGCGGGGACAGGGAACGGGGCGAGCAGTACTTC.